A selection of T cell receptor beta chains follows, all from one sample in a study of blood T cell repertoires in COVID-19. The data were produced by immunoSEQ multiplex PCR, yet TCRdb's version contains in-frame clones alone and is incomplete. The top ten clones hold roughly 1.7% of a sample with 140,000 or so clones, roughly 80% of them seen once. The sequenced material came from PBMCs or T cells enriched from blood (not recorded which). These receptors all stem from a woman between 18 and 30 years old who had been exposed to COVID-19. CDR3s include the opening cysteine and the closing phenylalanine or tryptophan. Clone size, where shown, is once, few, many, or a class for clones that have expanded.

v_call clone_size cdr3_aa
TRBV7-2 NA CASSRTGGNQPQHF
TRBV11-2 NA CASSLAASGNTIYF
TRBV27 NA CASSWDRVDQEQFF
TRBV3-1/TRBV3-2 NA CASSPGLNGAIYF
TRBV5-5 once CASRSPGTGTDYGYTF
TRBV5-4 few CASSLDRGVSSPLHF
TRBV27 NA CASRNLPGNTEAFF
TRBV6-2/TRBV6-3 once CASSYRGPAFNNEQFF
TRBV6-2/TRBV6-3 NA CASSYFLDRVGTQYF
TRBV9 NA CASSRGIAGGGETQYF
TRBV2 NA CASRELERDTGELFF
TRBV15 NA CATSRAGSSYNEQFF
TRBV9 NA CASSVQTGNSPLHF
TRBV9 NA CASSPRGLGGYTF
TRBV7-6 NA CASSPQRGGLSYNEQFF
TRBV5-1 NA CASRAGDAGELFF